A single sample gave rise to the 26 T cell receptor beta chains below, sequenced in a study of regulatory T cells in long-lasting Graves disease. This sample's time point: persistent/refractory GD, antithyroid drugs over 5 years with positive TRAb. Making the TCR library involved RNA that had been extracted from PBMCs. For TCR beta, libraries came from iRepertoire HTBI primers and Arm-PCR of CDR3 regions. TCRdb reanalysed the multiplex PCR reads using MiXCR and keeps one entry per CDR3 protein. Of over 250,000 distinct CDR3 sequences listed, roughly a fifth were seen once; the top ten hold approximately 53%. Material: peripheral blood mononuclear cells (PBMCs), obtained when the disease was refractory, from a patient treated with antithyroid drugs. These receptors were obtained from a female donor with Graves disease.

There are many counts of this clonotype. The chain recombines TRBV10-3 with TRBJ2-5; a possible D gene is TRBD2 (6 bases). The CDR3 is made up of 12 amino acids. In germline, CDR1 is ENHRY, CDR2 SYGVKD. Trimming left V 10 bases short and J 4 bases short, with 13 bases between. This CDR3 reads CATGLEGETQYF. CDR3 DNA sequence: TGTGCCACAGGGTTGGAGGGAGAGACCCAGTACTTC.

The chain couples TRBV5-4 to TRBJ2-5; tentatively, D is TRBD1 or TRBD2 (5 bases each). From germline, CDR1 is SGHNT and CDR2 YYREEE (reference sequence). Trimming left V 6 bases short and J 2 bases short, with 14 bases between. The CDR3 consists of 14 residues. The CDR3 loop is CASTNGASQETQYF. CDR3 nucleotides: TGTGCCAGCACCAACGGGGCCAGTCAAGAGACCCAGTACTTC.

This chain joins TRBV6-2 or TRBV6-3 and TRBJ1-3, with 10 bases aligning to TRBD1. The trim removed 2 bases at V and 3 bases at J, leaving 4 bases unmatched. The germline V gene has CDR1 MNHEY and CDR2 SVGEGT. The CDR3 covers 16 residues. The CDR3 coding sequence is TGTGCCAGCAGTTACGGGTGGGACAGGGGTGGAAACACCATATATTTT. This sequence encodes CASSYGWDRGGNTIYF.

The genes are TRBV24-1 and TRBJ2-1, with D tentatively TRBD1 (5 bases). Germline V gives CDR1 KGHDR, CDR2 SFDVKD. Trimming took 9 bases from V and 8 from J, leaving 16 bases between them. CDR3 length: 13 amino acids. In DNA, the CDR3 is TGTGCCACCCTAAGGGGCTTTTTGGATGAGCAGTTCTTC. Amino acids: CATLRGFLDEQFF.

This clonotype was detected a few times. The chain has TRBV7-8 and TRBJ2-5; 8 bases are shared with TRBD2. This CDR3 has 19 residues. The germline gives CDR1 SGHVS, CDR2 FQNEAQ. Germline trimming cut 5 bases from V and 0 bases from J; bases unmatched to any gene: 17. Written as DNA, the CDR3 is TGTGCCAGCAGCCCCCAGGCCGGGGGGGACTTTATGTACCAAGAGACCCAGTACTTC. It specifies CASSPQAGGDFMYQETQYF.

As to this clonotype: This could be a read error, since a much larger clone is one nucleotide away. This chain links TRBV12-3 or TRBV12-4 with TRBJ1-2; possibly TRBD1 for D (5 bases). The CDR3 is made up of 13 amino acids. Trimming cost V 5 bases and J 6 bases, with 13 bases left between them. The CDR3 region is CASSIIGTHGYTF. The CDR3 DNA is TGTGCCAGCAGTATAATAGGGACGCATGGCTACACCTTC.

This clonotype was counted between two and nine times. This sequence joins TRBV20-1 and TRBJ1-5, with unresolved D. The CDR3 extends over 13 amino acids. V lost 3 bases and J lost 4, with 10 bases in between. Germline V gene data show CDR1 as DFQATT and CDR2 as SNEGSKA (reference sequence). CDR3 DNA: TGCAGTGCTAGTGAGGGAGCGAATCAGCCCCAGCATTTT. The encoded protein is CSASEGANQPQHF.

The V and J genes are TRBV6-1 and TRBJ2-3, with D perhaps TRBD1 or TRBD2 (6 bases each). The ends were cut back, 7 bases at V and 8 bases at J, with 16 bases in the middle. The length of the CDR3 is 13 residues. Germline CDR1 MNHNS, CDR2 SASEGT. The CDR3 loop reads CASKGGSIGTQYF. The CDR3 nucleotides read TGTGCCAGCAAGGGGGGCTCAATCGGTACGCAGTATTTT.

This sequence joins TRBV7-9 and TRBJ1-6, with D perhaps TRBD1 (5 bases). V lost 6 bases and J lost 5, with 8 bases in between. CDR3 length: 13 amino acids. CDR1 and CDR2 from the germline V gene are SEHNR and FQNEAQ (reference sequence). CDR3 in amino acids: CASSQGNNSPLHF. DNA of the CDR3: TGTGCCAGCAGTCAGGGAAATAATTCACCCCTCCACTTT. Supplemented by reference TRBV7-9 and TRBJ1-6, the full variable domain reads DTGVSQNPRHKITKRGQNVTFRCDPISEHNRLYWYRQTLGQGPEFLTYFQNEAQLEKSRLLSDRFSAERPKGSFSTLEIQRTEQGDSAMYLCASSQGNNSPLHFGNGTRLTVT.

This rearrangement joins TRBV15 to TRBJ2-2; D uncertain. This CDR3 is 14 amino acids long. Trimming took 0 bases from V and 6 from J, leaving 8 bases between them. Germline V gene lookup returns CDR1 LNHNV and CDR2 YYDKDF (reference sequence). CDR3 DNA sequence: TGTGCCACCAGCAGAGATCTGGGGTCCGGGGAGCTGTTTTTT. Amino acids: CATSRDLGSGELFF.

This clonotype was observed many times. The chain has TRBV2 and TRBJ1-1, with no clear D. V was shortened by 8 bases and J by 5 bases, with 12 bases between the two germline ends. The CDR3 has 12 amino acids. From germline, CDR1 is SNHLY and CDR2 FYNNEI. CDR3 bases: TGTGCCAGCTCCGACAAAAAAACTGAAGCTTTCTTT. It codes for CASSDKKTEAFF.

Many counts were recorded for this clonotype. CDR3: CASSLNPGQGTGEQYF. In nucleotides, the CDR3 is TGTGCCAGCAGTTTAAACCCTGGACAGGGGACGGGTGAGCAGTACTTC. The chain carries TRBV11-2 and TRBJ2-7; 9 bases are shared with TRBD1. Germline CDR1 SGHAT, CDR2 FQNNGV. V dropped 6 bases and J dropped 7; count of bases not matched to a gene: 16. The CDR3 contains 16 residues.

The chain is built from TRBV5-1 and TRBJ2-2; D may be TRBD2 (5 bases). Trimming removed 0 bases from V and 8 bases from J, with 14 bases in between. CDR3 size: 15 residues. Germline CDR1 and CDR2: SGHRS and YFSETQ. The CDR3 here is CASSLASGGQGELFF. DNA of the CDR3: TGCGCCAGCAGCTTGGCTTCAGGAGGTCAGGGGGAGCTGTTTTTT.

In this sample, this clonotype turned up a few times. CDR3 loop: CAIGGGLDNEQFF. The CDR3 nucleotides read TGTGCCATCGGTGGGGGGTTGGACAATGAGCAGTTCTTC. The chain is built from TRBV10-3 and TRBJ2-1; maybe TRBD2 (6 bases). The CDR3 is 13 residues long. The germline CDR1 and CDR2 sequences are ENHRY and SYGVKD. Trimming took 8 bases from V and 5 from J, leaving 13 bases between them.

Written as DNA, the CDR3 is TGCAGCGTTGAAGACCCGACAGGGGACTATGGCTACACCTTC. It translates to CSVEDPTGDYGYTF. The chain links TRBV29-1 to TRBJ1-2; 8 nucleotides align to TRBD1. The junction had 3 bases not matched to a gene; V was cut back by 0 bases and J by 3 bases. The CDR3 runs to 14 residues. Per the germline V gene, CDR1 is SQVTM and CDR2 is ANQGSEA. The entire variable domain, with the rest obtained from reference TRBV29-1 and TRBJ1-2, is as follows: SAVISQKPSRDICQRGTSLTIQCQVDSQVTMMFWYRQQPGQSLTLIATANQGSEATYESGFVIDKFPISRPNLTFSTLTVSNMSPEDSSIYLCSVEDPTGDYGYTFGSGTRLTVV.

The chain uses TRBV5-6 and TRBJ2-4, with D possibly being TRBD1 (8 bases). The CDR3 sequence is 14 residues long. Germline V CDR1 and CDR2: SGHDT, YYEEEE. V lost 7 bases to trimming and J lost 5 bases, with 16 bases between them. The CDR3 is CASYRGGGENIQYF. DNA of the CDR3: TGTGCCAGCTACAGGGGGGGGGGAGAAAACATTCAGTACTTC. The full variable domain, its missing parts supplied by reference TRBV5-6 and TRBJ2-4, is DAGVTQSPTHLIKTRGQQVTLRCSPKSGHDTVSWYQQALGQGPQFIFQYYEEEERQRGNFPDRFSGHQFPNYSSELNVNALLLGDSALYLCASYRGGGENIQYFGAGTRLSVL.

The chain carries TRBV29-1 and TRBJ2-7; D remains ambiguous. The V gene lost 7 bases and the J gene lost 4 bases, with 23 bases spanning the gap. Germline CDR1 is SQVTM and CDR2 is ANQGSEA. The CDR3 loop spans 15 amino acids. CDR3 DNA sequence: TGCAGCGCCACAAACATGCTAGGAAGGAGTTACGAGCAGTACTTC. It specifies CSATNMLGRSYEQYF.

The table lists this clonotype with many counts. This chain joins TRBV12-3 or TRBV12-4 and TRBJ2-5; 14 nucleotides line up with TRBD2. The CDR3 totals 19 residues. With V trimmed by 4 bases and J by 3 bases, 13 bases remained unmatched. The CDR3 reads CASSSRLAGGPGQKETQYF. DNA for the CDR3: TGTGCCAGCAGTTCTCGACTAGCGGGAGGGCCAGGGCAAAAAGAGACCCAGTACTTC.

This clonotype was detected ten times or more. The chain is built from TRBV12-3 or TRBV12-4 and TRBJ1-6, with D tentatively TRBD1 (5 bases). This CDR3 spans 14 amino acids. Trimming shortened V by 3 bases and J by 8 bases, and 11 bases separated the two germline ends. The CDR3 region has the DNA TGTGCCAGCAGTTTGACAGAAGGATATTCACCCCTCCACTTT. Residues: CASSLTEGYSPLHF.

On this clonotype: A much larger clone differs from this one at a single base, so this may be a read error. The V and J genes are TRBV2 and TRBJ1-1; no clear D. There are 14 residues in the CDR3. Germline V lookup: CDR1 SNHLY, CDR2 FYNNEI. The CDR3 here is CASVPRPYRNEASF. In DNA form, the CDR3 reads TGTGCCAGCGTCCCGCGACCTTACCGAAATGAAGCTTCCTTT.

This chain joins TRBV7-2 and TRBJ2-1, with 9 bases aligning to TRBD1. V was pared by 5 bases and J by 5 bases, with 16 bases of the junction left unmatched. CDR3 length: 18 amino acids. Per germline, CDR1 SGHTA and CDR2 FQGNSA. Written as DNA, the CDR3 is TGTGCCAGCAGCCCACGGAAGACAGGGGGTCGTAAAAACAATGAGCAGTTCTTC. Translated: CASSPRKTGGRKNNEQFF.

This clonotype was seen only a few times. The chain is built from TRBV7-9 and TRBJ1-1, with D unresolved. Looked up from germline, CDR1 is SEHNR and CDR2 is FQNEAQ (reference sequence). The germline V and J ends were trimmed by 4 bases and 1 base, with 7 bases remaining between them. The CDR3 is made up of 13 amino acids. The CDR3 loop reads CASSSNPNTEAFF. The CDR3 region has the DNA TGTGCCAGCAGCTCTAACCCGAACACTGAAGCTTTCTTT.

This clonotype was seen many times. The V gene is TRBV15, the J gene TRBJ1-6, with 7 bases that match TRBD1. This CDR3 is 16 amino acids long. J gave up 5 bases and V 0 bases, and 4 bases lay outside the gene matches. The V gene's germline CDR1 is LNHNV and CDR2 YYDKDF (reference sequence). The CDR3 nucleotides are TGTGCCACCAGCAGAGACTGGACAGGCAATAATTCACCCCTCCACTTT. The encoded protein is CATSRDWTGNNSPLHF.

The chain is built from TRBV19 and TRBJ2-7, with TRBD2 as a possible D gene (6 bases). The CDR3 spans 15 residues. With 8 bases removed from V and 2 bases from J, the gap between germline ends came to 19 bases. The germline V gene has CDR1 LNHDA and CDR2 SQIVND (reference sequence). The CDR3 sequence: CASSRLASVPYEQYF. CDR3 DNA: TGTGCCAGTTCCAGGCTAGCGAGCGTACCCTACGAGCAGTACTTC.

V gene TRBV5-8 combines with J gene TRBJ2-5; D is possibly TRBD1 (6 bases). This CDR3 has 14 amino acids. With 4 bases removed from V and 5 bases from J, the gap between germline ends came to 15 bases. In germline, CDR1 is SGHTS, CDR2 YDEGEE. CDR3 bases: TGTGCCAGCAGCCAGGGGACATTTTTGGAGACCCAGTACTTC. It specifies CASSQGTFLETQYF.

At least ten counts were recorded for this clonotype. The chain employs TRBV15 and TRBJ1-6; a weak D match, TRBD1 (6 bases). CDR1 and CDR2 (germline): LNHNV, YYDKDF (reference sequence). Trimming took 5 bases from V and 1 from J, leaving 12 bases between them. This CDR3 spans 16 amino acids. The CDR3 region has the DNA TGTGCCACCAGCGGGGATCAGGGGTCCTATAATTCACCCCTCCACTTT. Its translation is CATSGDQGSYNSPLHF.